What follows are 19 T cell receptor beta chains derived from one specimen sequenced in a study of PD-L1 blockade in urothelial cancer. TCRdb's copy holds only in-frame clones and misses some; the assay was immunoSEQ multiplex PCR. This table has about 76,000 clones, around four fifths appearing once. The sequenced sample was PBMCs, obtained around atezolizumab (anti-PD-L1) treatment. These receptors were taken from a man aged 70 or older with urothelial cancer.

The rearrangement uses TRBV9 and TRBJ2-1; TRBD2 matches at 8 bases. The CDR3 is made up of 14 amino acids. Germline V gene data show CDR1 as SGDLS and CDR2 as YYNGEE. Trimming took 0 bases from V and 13 from J; bases not matched to a gene: 9. The CDR3: CASSVEGLGFYQFF. In DNA form, the CDR3 reads TGTGCCAGCAGCGTAGAGGGACTAGGGTTCTATCAGTTCTTC.

The chain joins TRBV11-3 to TRBJ1-1; D might be TRBD1 (6 bases). The V gene's germline CDR1 is SGHNT and CDR2 YENEEA. Deletions cut 3 bases from V and 9 bases from J, with 14 bases between. The CDR3 is 13 amino acids. The CDR3 here is CASSFGQTGQAFF. As DNA, the CDR3 is TGTGCCAGCAGCTTCGGACAGACGGGTCAAGCTTTCTTT.

The rearrangement uses TRBV27 and TRBJ2-7; D is uncertain. The CDR3 is 15 residues long. Trimming took 0 bases from V and 0 from J, leaving 9 bases between them. The germline gives CDR1 MNHEY, CDR2 SMNVEV (reference sequence). The CDR3 protein is CASSLSLVYSYEQYF. The CDR3 DNA reads as TGTGCCAGCAGTTTATCTTTGGTCTACTCCTACGAGCAGTACTTC.

The chain couples TRBV4-2 to TRBJ1-2; the match to TRBD1 covers 8 bases. This CDR3 has 17 amino acids. Looked up from germline, CDR1 is LGHNA and CDR2 is YNFKEQ. Germline trimming cut 0 bases from V and 7 bases from J; bases unmatched to any gene: 13. CDR3 loop: CASSQDRAQGAPGGYTF. CDR3 in DNA: TGTGCCAGCAGCCAAGATAGGGCGCAGGGGGCGCCGGGTGGCTACACCTTC.

The genes are TRBV5-1 and TRBJ2-5; 10 bases align to TRBD2. With 1 base clipped from V and 5 bases from J, the junction kept 8 bases outside the gene matches. The CDR3 sequence is 16 residues long. Germline-derived CDR1 and CDR2 are SGHRS and YFSETQ. The DNA for the CDR3 is TGCGCCAGCAGCTTGCTTCCTAGCGGGAGTGGTGAGACCCAGTACTTC. Translating it yields CASSLLPSGSGETQYF.

The rearrangement uses TRBV5-5 and TRBJ1-3; D might be TRBD1 (5 bases). Germline V gene lookup returns CDR1 SGHKS and CDR2 YYEKEE (reference sequence). The ends were cut back, 1 base at V and 0 bases at J, with 11 bases in the middle. The CDR3 is made up of 16 amino acids. Here the CDR3 DNA reads TGTGCCAGCAGCTTGATCCCAGGGATCTCTGGAAACACCATATATTTT. This encodes CASSLIPGISGNTIYF. The complete variable domain, with remaining parts taken from reference TRBV5-5 and TRBJ1-3, reads DAGVTQSPTHLIKTRGQQVTLRCSPISGHKSVSWYQQVLGQGPQFIFQYYEKEERGRGNFPDRFSARQFPNYSSELNVNALLLGDSALYLCASSLIPGISGNTIYFGEGSWLTVV.

A few counts support this clone. The V gene is TRBV19, the J gene TRBJ1-1; D is ambiguous. The V and J ends lost 7 bases and 7 bases respectively, with 19 bases between them. The V gene's germline CDR1 is LNHDA and CDR2 SQIVND (reference sequence). This CDR3 is 14 amino acids long. CDR3 DNA sequence: TGTGCCAGTACCGCCGTGACTGGAGTACTTGAAGCTTTCTTT. Encoded protein: CASTAVTGVLEAFF.

The rearrangement uses TRBV12-5 and TRBJ2-7; TRBD1 is a possible D gene (5 bases). V lost 0 bases and J 4 bases, leaving 16 bases between the germline ends. Germline V CDR1 and CDR2: LGHNT, FRNRAP. There are 16 residues in the CDR3. CDR3 protein: CASGLVLGQGPYEQYF. CDR3 DNA sequence: TGTGCTAGTGGTTTGGTATTGGGTCAGGGTCCTTACGAGCAGTACTTC.

The chain links TRBV9 to TRBJ1-4, with a weak D call TRBD1 (5 bases). V gave up 4 bases and J gave up 14 bases, with 18 bases separating them. The CDR3 spans 13 residues. CDR1 is SGDLS, CDR2 YYNGEE, per germline. CDR3 sequence reads: CASSPRPQGPLFF. In nucleotides, the CDR3 is TGTGCCAGCAGCCCCCGCCCCCAGGGCCCCCTGTTTTTT.

The rearrangement links TRBV5-4 to TRBJ1-5; D possibly corresponds to TRBD1 (5 bases). This CDR3 spans 15 amino acids. CDR1 and CDR2 from the germline V gene are SGHNT and YYREEE (reference sequence). The V and J ends lost 4 bases and 3 bases respectively, with 14 bases between them. In nucleotides, the CDR3 is TGTGCCAGCAGCCGGGACGGGGGAGACAATCAGCCCCAGCATTTT. Amino acid sequence: CASSRDGGDNQPQHF.

Only a few counts were recorded for this clone. This chain uses TRBV5-1 with TRBJ2-3; 13 nucleotides agree with TRBD2. V was pared by 4 bases and J by 5 bases, with 7 bases of the junction left unmatched. Germline V CDR1 and CDR2: SGHRS, YFSETQ. The length of the CDR3 is 16 residues. CDR3 region: CASSLPLAGGIDTQYF. Written as DNA, the CDR3 is TGCGCCAGCAGCCTCCCACTAGCGGGAGGGATAGATACGCAGTATTTT. Based on the CDR3 plus reference TRBV5-1 and TRBJ2-3, the full variable domain is KAGVTQTPRYLIKTRGQQVTLSCSPISGHRSVSWYQQTPGQGLQFLFEYFSETQRNKGNFPGRFSGRQFSNSRSEMNVSTLELGDSALYLCASSLPLAGGIDTQYFGPGTRLTVL.

This sequence joins TRBV29-1 and TRBJ2-3; 8 bases match TRBD2. Germline values: CDR1 SQVTM, CDR2 ANQGSEA. The CDR3 spans 15 residues. V lost 4 bases, J lost 5 bases, and 11 bases stayed unmatched. The CDR3 loop is CSVALLAAGGDTQYF. CDR3 DNA sequence: TGCAGCGTTGCCCTACTAGCGGCAGGCGGAGATACGCAGTATTTT.

The rearrangement links TRBV7-8 to TRBJ1-1, with D perhaps TRBD1 (5 bases). Trimming removed 5 bases at V and 9 bases at J, with 22 bases between. The CDR3 covers 15 residues. CDR1 is SGHVS, CDR2 FQNEAQ, per germline. The DNA of the CDR3 is TGTGCCAGCAGCCCATACCAAAACCAGGGTCCCCAAGCTTTCTTT. Protein sequence: CASSPYQNQGPQAFF.

V and J are TRBV11-1 and TRBJ2-1, with D possibly TRBD2 on 6 matching bases. CDR1 is SGHAT, CDR2 FQDESV, per germline (reference sequence). CDR3 size: 18 residues. V was cut by 2 bases and J by 2 bases, with 19 bases left in between. CDR3 coding DNA: TGTGCCAGCAGCTTACCGCGAGACGGATCTAGCGCCTACAATGAGCAGTTCTTC. Its translation is CASSLPRDGSSAYNEQFF.

V and J are TRBV2 and TRBJ1-5; no definite D call. The length of the CDR3 is 18 residues. Germline CDR1 reads SNHLY; CDR2 reads FYNNEI. With 2 bases removed from V and 2 bases from J, the gap between germline ends came to 19 bases. CDR3 DNA: TGTGCCAGCAGTGAACGGTTTTCGGGAAATCGGGGCAATCAGCCCCAGCATTTT. Amino acids: CASSERFSGNRGNQPQHF.

The V and J genes are TRBV21-1 and TRBJ2-1; TRBD2 is taken as the D call from the table, unchecked against the DNA. TRBV21-1 is classified as a pseudogene. CDR3 length equals 12 residues. The CDR3 protein is CASSKINNEQFF. In DNA, the CDR3 is TGTGCCAGCAGCAAAATAAACAATGAGCAGTTCTTC.

The gene calls are TRBV6-5 and TRBJ1-2; 10 bases match TRBD1. V lost 2 bases, J lost 6 bases, and 6 bases stayed unmatched. In germline, CDR1 is MNHEY, CDR2 SVGAGI. The CDR3 extends over 15 amino acids. The CDR3 nucleotides are TGTGCCAGCAGTTACGAGGGACAGGGGACGAATGGCTACACCTTC. It codes for CASSYEGQGTNGYTF.

This chain uses TRBV27 with TRBJ1-2, with TRBD1 matching 10 bases. With 5 bases clipped from V and 3 bases from J, the junction kept 12 bases outside the gene matches. The CDR3 runs to 17 residues. In germline, CDR1 is MNHEY, CDR2 SMNVEV (reference sequence). The CDR3 region has the DNA TGTGCCAGCAGTCCCCTCACCGGGACAGGGGAGGACTATGGCTACACCTTC. Translation: CASSPLTGTGEDYGYTF.

The chain uses TRBV2 and TRBJ2-7; TRBD1 matches 7 bases. This CDR3 region has 14 residues. Germline CDR1 SNHLY, CDR2 FYNNEI. V was pared by 7 bases and J by 0 bases, with 6 bases of the junction left unmatched. CDR3 region: CASKKGGLSYEQYF. DNA of the CDR3: TGTGCCAGCAAGAAAGGGGGCCTCTCCTACGAGCAGTACTTC.